Included here is one T cell receptor (beta chain) sequence, with context. The antigen remains unidentified. The entry originates in a study of T cells in localized non-small cell lung cancer. Produced via immunoSEQ multiplex PCR; TCRdb's table is partial and in-frame only. The repertoire holds roughly 40,000 clones, with around nine tenths as singletons. Overall study findings and caveats: Uninvolved adjacent lung had higher T cell clonality than tumor and all other tissues. Across samples, adjacent lung featured a median roughly 60 of the top 100 tumor clones.

CDR3 length: 13 residues. Trimming cost V 5 bases and J 10 bases; bases outside gene matches: 8. Germline CDR1 is MDHEN and CDR2 is SYDVKM. The input for sequencing was peripheral blood, taken before any cancer treatment. V gene TRBV28 combines with J gene TRBJ1-2; TRBD1 matches at 9 bases. This clonotype originated in a man aged 18 to 50 with stage I lung adenocarcinoma. The CDR3 bases are TGTGCCAGCAGTCCCGGGACAGGGAAAGACTACACCTTC. Encoded protein: CASSPGTGKDYTF.